This TCR beta chain was found in a study of response to subunit inactivated influenza vaccine. A few counts support this clonotype. TCRdb fed the RT-PCR reads into MiXCR, producing one record per CDR3 protein. Of 650,000 to 850,000 distinct CDR3 sequences listed, over 11% are singletons. The sequence was collected from a man over 45 who received an inactivated influenza vaccine. This specimen was PBMCs from blood, taken 14 days before vaccination.

Here the CDR3 reads CASSQERGNQETQYF. The CDR3 region has the DNA TGTGCCAGCAGCCAAGAACGGGGGAACCAAGAGACCCAGTACTTC. The chain carries TRBV14 and TRBJ2-5; D might be TRBD2 (6 bases). Trimming shortened V by 0 bases and J by 0 bases, and 8 bases separated the two germline ends. The germline V gene has CDR1 SGHDN and CDR2 FVKESK. This CDR3 comprises 15 residues.